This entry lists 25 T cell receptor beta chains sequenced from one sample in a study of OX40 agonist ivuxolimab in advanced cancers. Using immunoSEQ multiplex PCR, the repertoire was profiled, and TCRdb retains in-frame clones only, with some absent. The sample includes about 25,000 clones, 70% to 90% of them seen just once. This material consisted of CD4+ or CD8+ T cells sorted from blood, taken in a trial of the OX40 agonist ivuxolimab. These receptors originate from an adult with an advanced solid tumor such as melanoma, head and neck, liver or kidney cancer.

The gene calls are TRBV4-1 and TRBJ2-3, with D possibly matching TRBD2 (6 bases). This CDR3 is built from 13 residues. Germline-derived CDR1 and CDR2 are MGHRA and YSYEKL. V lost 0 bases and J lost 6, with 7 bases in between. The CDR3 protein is CASSQEGGDTQYF. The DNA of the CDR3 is TGCGCCAGCAGCCAAGAAGGAGGGGATACGCAGTATTTT.

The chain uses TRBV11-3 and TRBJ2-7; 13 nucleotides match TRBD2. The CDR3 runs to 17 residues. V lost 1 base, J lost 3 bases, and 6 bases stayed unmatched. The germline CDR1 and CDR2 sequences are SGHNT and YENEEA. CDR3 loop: CASSLVTSGGAFYEQYF. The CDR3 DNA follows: TGTGCCAGCAGCTTAGTAACTAGCGGGGGGGCCTTCTACGAGCAGTACTTC.

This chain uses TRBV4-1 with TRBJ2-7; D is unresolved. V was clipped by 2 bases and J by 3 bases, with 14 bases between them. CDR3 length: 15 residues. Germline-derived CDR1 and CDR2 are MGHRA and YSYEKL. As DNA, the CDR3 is TGCGCCAGCAGCCAATCCCAGAGTCCCTACTACGAGCAGTACTTC. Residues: CASSQSQSPYYEQYF.

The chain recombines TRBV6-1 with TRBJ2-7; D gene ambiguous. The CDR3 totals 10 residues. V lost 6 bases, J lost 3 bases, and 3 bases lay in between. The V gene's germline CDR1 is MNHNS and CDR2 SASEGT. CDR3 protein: CASRNYEQYF. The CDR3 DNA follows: TGTGCCAGCAGAAACTACGAGCAGTACTTC.

The CDR3 is CASSLGPPSSGAPYNEQFF. CDR3 DNA: TGTGCCAGCAGTCTAGGACCCCCCTCAAGCGGGGCACCCTACAATGAGCAGTTCTTC. This chain links TRBV28 with TRBJ2-1, with TRBD2 matching 7 bases. The CDR3 loop spans 19 amino acids. Trimming at V came to 5 bases and at J to 2 bases, leaving 18 bases not matched to a gene. Germline CDR1 MDHEN, CDR2 SYDVKM.

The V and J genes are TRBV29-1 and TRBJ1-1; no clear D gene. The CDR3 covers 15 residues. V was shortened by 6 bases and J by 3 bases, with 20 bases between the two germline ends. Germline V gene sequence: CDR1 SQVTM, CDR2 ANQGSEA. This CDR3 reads CSVTPGLSRDTEAFF. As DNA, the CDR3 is TGCAGCGTGACTCCGGGCCTAAGTAGGGACACTGAAGCTTTCTTT. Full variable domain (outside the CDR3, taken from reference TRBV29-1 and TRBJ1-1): SAVISQKPSRDICQRGTSLTIQCQVDSQVTMMFWYRQQPGQSLTLIATANQGSEATYESGFVIDKFPISRPNLTFSTLTVSNMSPEDSSIYLCSVTPGLSRDTEAFFGQGTRLTVV.

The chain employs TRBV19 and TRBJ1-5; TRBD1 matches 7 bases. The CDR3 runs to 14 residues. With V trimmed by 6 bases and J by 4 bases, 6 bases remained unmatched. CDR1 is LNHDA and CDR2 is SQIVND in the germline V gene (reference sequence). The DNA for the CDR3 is TGTGCCAGTAGCACAGGGGAAAGTAATCAGCCCCAGCATTTT. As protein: CASSTGESNQPQHF.

The CDR3 region is CASSSTTGKNTGELFF. DNA for the CDR3: TGTGCCAGCAGCTCCACGACGGGCAAAAACACCGGGGAGCTGTTTTTT. The J gene is TRBJ2-2, the V gene TRBV13; no firm D call. Trimming pared 4 bases from V and 2 bases from J, leaving 14 bases between. CDR1 is PRHDT, CDR2 FYEKMQ, per germline (reference sequence). The CDR3 sequence is 16 residues long.

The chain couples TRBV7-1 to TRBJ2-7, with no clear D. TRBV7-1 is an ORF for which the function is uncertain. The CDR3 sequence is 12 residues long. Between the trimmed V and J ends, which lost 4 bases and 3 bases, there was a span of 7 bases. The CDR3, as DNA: TGTGCCAGCAGCTTAGCTTACTACGAGCAGTACTTC. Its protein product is CASSLAYYEQYF.

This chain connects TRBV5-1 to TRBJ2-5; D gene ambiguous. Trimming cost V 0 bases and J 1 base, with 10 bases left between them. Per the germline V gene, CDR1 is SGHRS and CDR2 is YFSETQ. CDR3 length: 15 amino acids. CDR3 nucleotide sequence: TGCGCCAGCAGCTTGGAATATGGCTTCCAAGAGACCCAGTACTTC. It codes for CASSLEYGFQETQYF.

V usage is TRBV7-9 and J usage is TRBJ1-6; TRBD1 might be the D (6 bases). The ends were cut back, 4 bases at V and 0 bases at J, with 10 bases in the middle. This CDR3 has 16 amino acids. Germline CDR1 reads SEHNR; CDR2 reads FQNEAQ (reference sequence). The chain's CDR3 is CASSSGASSYNSPLHF. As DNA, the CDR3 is TGTGCCAGCAGCTCAGGGGCGAGCTCCTATAATTCACCCCTCCACTTT.

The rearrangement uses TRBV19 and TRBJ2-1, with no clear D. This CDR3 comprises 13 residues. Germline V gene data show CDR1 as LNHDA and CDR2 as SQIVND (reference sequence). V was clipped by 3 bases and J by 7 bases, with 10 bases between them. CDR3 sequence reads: CASSIGVANEQFF. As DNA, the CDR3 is TGTGCCAGTAGTATTGGGGTGGCAAATGAGCAGTTCTTC.

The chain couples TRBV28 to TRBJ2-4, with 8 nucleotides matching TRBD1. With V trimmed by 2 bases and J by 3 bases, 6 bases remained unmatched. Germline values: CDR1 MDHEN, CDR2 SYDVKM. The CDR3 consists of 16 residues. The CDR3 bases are TGTGCCAGCAGTTTAATGTTGGGACAGGTCAAAAACATTCAGTACTTC. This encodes CASSLMLGQVKNIQYF.

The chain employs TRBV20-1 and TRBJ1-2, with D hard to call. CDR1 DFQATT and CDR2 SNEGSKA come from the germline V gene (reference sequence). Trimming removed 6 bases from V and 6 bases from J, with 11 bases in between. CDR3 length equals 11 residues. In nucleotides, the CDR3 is TGCAGTGCACCAGCCTCCAATGGCTACACCTTC. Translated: CSAPASNGYTF.

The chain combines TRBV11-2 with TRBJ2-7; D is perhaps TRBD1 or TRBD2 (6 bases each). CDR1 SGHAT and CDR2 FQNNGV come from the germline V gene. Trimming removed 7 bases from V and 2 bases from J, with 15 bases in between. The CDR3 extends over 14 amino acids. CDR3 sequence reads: CASTFGGGPYEQYF. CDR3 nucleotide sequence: TGTGCCAGCACTTTCGGAGGGGGGCCCTACGAGCAGTACTTC. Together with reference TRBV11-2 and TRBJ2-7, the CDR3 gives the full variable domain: EAGVAQSPRYKIIEKRQSVAFWCNPISGHATLYWYQQILGQGPKLLIQFQNNGVVDDSQLPKDRFSAERLKGVDSTLKIQPAKLEDSAVYLCASTFGGGPYEQYFGPGTRLTVT.

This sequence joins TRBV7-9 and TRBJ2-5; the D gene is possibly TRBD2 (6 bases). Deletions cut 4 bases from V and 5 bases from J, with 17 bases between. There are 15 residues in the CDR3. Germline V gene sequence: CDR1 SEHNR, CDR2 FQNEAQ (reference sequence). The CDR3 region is CASSYPASRGETQYF. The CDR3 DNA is TGTGCCAGCAGCTATCCCGCTAGCCGGGGGGAGACCCAGTACTTC. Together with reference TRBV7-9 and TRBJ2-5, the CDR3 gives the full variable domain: DTGVSQNPRHKITKRGQNVTFRCDPISEHNRLYWYRQTLGQGPEFLTYFQNEAQLEKSRLLSDRFSAERPKGSFSTLEIQRTEQGDSAMYLCASSYPASRGETQYFGPGTRLLVL.

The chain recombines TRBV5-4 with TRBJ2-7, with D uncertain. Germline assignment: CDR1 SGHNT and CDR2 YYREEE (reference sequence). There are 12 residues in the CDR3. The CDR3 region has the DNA TGTGCAACCAAGACACCTTACGACGAGCAGTACTTC. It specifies CATKTPYDEQYF. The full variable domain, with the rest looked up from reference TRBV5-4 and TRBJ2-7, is ETGVTQSPTHLIKTRGQQVTLRCSSQSGHNTVSWYQQALGQGPQFIFQYYREEENGRGNFPPRFSGLQFPNYSSELNVNALELDDSALYLCATKTPYDEQYFGPGTRLTVT.

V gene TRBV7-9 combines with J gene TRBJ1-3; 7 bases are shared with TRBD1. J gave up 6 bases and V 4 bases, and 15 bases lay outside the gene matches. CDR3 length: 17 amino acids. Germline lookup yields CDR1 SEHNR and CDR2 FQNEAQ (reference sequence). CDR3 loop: CASSSGASGTAENTIYF. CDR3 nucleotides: TGTGCCAGCAGCTCGGGGGCCTCCGGGACAGCAGAAAACACCATATATTTT.

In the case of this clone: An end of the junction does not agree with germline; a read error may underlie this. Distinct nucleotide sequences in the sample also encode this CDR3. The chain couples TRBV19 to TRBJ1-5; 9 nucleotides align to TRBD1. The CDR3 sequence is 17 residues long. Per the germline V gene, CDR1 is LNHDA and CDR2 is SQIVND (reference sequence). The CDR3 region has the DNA TGTGCCAGTACCGCGACCGGGACAGGGTATAGCAATCAGCCCCAACATTTT. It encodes CASTATGTGYSNQPQHF. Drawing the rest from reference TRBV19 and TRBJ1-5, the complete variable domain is DGGITQSPKYLFRKEGQNVTLSCEQNLNHDAMYWYRQDPGQGLRLIYYSQIVNDFQKGDIAEGYSVSREKKESFPLTVTSAQKNPTAFYLCASTATGTGYSNQPQHFGDGTRLSIL.

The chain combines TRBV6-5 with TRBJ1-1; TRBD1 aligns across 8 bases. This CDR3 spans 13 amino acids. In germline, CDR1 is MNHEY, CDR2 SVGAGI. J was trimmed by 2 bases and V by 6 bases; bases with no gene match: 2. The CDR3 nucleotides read TGTGCCAGCAGCGACAGGGGAAACACTGAAGCTTTCTTT. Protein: CASSDRGNTEAFF.

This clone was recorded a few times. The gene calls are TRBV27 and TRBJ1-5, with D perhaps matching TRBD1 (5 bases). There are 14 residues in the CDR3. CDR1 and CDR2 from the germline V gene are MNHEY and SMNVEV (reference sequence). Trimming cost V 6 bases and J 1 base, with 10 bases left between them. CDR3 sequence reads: CASSEWGSNQPQHF. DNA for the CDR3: TGTGCCAGCAGCGAGTGGGGGAGCAATCAGCCCCAGCATTTT.

This CDR3 reads CASSQVPDGLYGYTF. DNA for the CDR3: TGCGCCAGCAGCCAAGTCCCCGACGGGCTCTATGGCTACACCTTC. The rearrangement uses TRBV4-1 and TRBJ1-2; D is unresolved. V was trimmed by 1 base and J by 4 bases, leaving 13 bases between them. The CDR3 loop spans 15 amino acids. CDR1 MGHRA and CDR2 YSYEKL come from the germline V gene.

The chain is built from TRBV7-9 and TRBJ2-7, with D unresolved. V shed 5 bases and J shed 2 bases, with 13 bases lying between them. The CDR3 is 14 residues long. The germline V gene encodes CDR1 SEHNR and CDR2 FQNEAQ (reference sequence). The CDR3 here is CASSLGYKPYEQYF. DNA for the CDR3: TGTGCCAGCAGCCTGGGGTACAAACCCTACGAGCAGTACTTC. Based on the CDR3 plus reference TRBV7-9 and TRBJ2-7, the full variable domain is DTGVSQNPRHKITKRGQNVTFRCDPISEHNRLYWYRQTLGQGPEFLTYFQNEAQLEKSRLLSDRFSAERPKGSFSTLEIQRTEQGDSAMYLCASSLGYKPYEQYFGPGTRLTVT.

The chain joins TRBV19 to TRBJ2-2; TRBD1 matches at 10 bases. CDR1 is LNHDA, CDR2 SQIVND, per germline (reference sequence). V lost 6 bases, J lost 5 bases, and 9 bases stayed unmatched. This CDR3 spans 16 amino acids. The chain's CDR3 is CASRLPGQGYTGELFF. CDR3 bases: TGTGCCAGTAGGCTACCGGGACAGGGGTATACCGGGGAGCTGTTTTTT. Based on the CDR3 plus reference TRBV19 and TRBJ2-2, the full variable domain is DGGITQSPKYLFRKEGQNVTLSCEQNLNHDAMYWYRQDPGQGLRLIYYSQIVNDFQKGDIAEGYSVSREKKESFPLTVTSAQKNPTAFYLCASRLPGQGYTGELFFGEGSRLTVL.

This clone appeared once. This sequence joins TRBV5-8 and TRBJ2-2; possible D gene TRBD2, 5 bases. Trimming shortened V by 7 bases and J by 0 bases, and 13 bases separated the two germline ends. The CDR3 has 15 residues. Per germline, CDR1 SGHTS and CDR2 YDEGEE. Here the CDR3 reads CASPPADPNTGELFF. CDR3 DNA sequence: TGTGCCAGCCCCCCAGCGGACCCGAACACCGGGGAGCTGTTTTTT. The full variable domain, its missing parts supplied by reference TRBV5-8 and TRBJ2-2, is EAGVTQSPTHLIKTRGQQATLRCSPISGHTSVYWYQQALGLGLQFLLWYDEGEERNRGNFPPRFSGRQFPNYSSELNVNALELEDSALYLCASPPADPNTGELFFGEGSRLTVL.